The 20 T cell receptor beta chains listed next were all sequenced from one sample in a study of blood T cell repertoires in COVID-19. The data were produced by immunoSEQ multiplex PCR, yet TCRdb's version contains in-frame clones alone and is incomplete. The table records around 150,000 clones, about three quarters of them present only once. Sample: PBMCs or T cells enriched from blood (not recorded which). The source of these receptors is a woman in her fifties or sixties who had recovered from COVID-19.

The chain has TRBV30 and TRBJ2-7; D may be TRBD1 (5 bases). This CDR3 region has 16 residues. The germline V gene has CDR1 GTSNPN and CDR2 SVGIG (reference sequence). The germline V and J ends were trimmed by 4 bases and 2 bases, with 21 bases remaining between them. CDR3 bases: TGTGCCTGGAAAGGGCGCGTGGGGCAGGCCACCTACGAGCAGTACTTC. Its protein is CAWKGRVGQATYEQYF.

V and J are TRBV5-1 and TRBJ2-7, with 8 bases aligning to TRBD2. Trimming took 2 bases from V and 2 from J; bases not matched to a gene: 6. The CDR3 spans 15 residues. CDR1 and CDR2 from the germline V gene are SGHRS and YFSETQ. CDR3 loop: CASSLGAGVTYEQYF. In DNA form, the CDR3 reads TGCGCCAGCAGCTTAGGAGCGGGGGTGACCTACGAGCAGTACTTC.

The chain couples TRBV19 to TRBJ1-4; 11 nucleotides agree with TRBD1. The CDR3 runs 16 residues. Germline V CDR1 and CDR2: LNHDA, SQIVND (reference sequence). V lost 4 bases, J lost 8 bases, and 9 bases stayed unmatched. The CDR3 here is CASSTLDRGRIEKLFF. Written as DNA, the CDR3 is TGTGCCAGTAGTACCCTGGACAGGGGGCGCATAGAAAAACTGTTTTTT.

V usage is TRBV11-3 and J usage is TRBJ2-6; a possible D gene is TRBD1 (7 bases). Trimming removed 5 bases from V and 5 bases from J, with 28 bases in between. This CDR3 spans 20 amino acids. The V gene's germline CDR1 is SGHNT and CDR2 YENEEA. The CDR3 spells CASSLRPALGQGGRANVLTF. Here the CDR3 DNA reads TGTGCCAGCAGCCTAAGACCCGCTTTGGGTCAGGGGGGACGGGCCAACGTCCTGACTTTC.

This clone was observed many times. V is TRBV6-5 and J is TRBJ2-1, with 13 bases lining up with TRBD2. V gave up 6 bases and J gave up 7 bases; unmatched junction bases: 6. Looked up from germline, CDR1 is MNHEY and CDR2 is SVGAGI. CDR3 length: 15 amino acids. CDR3 DNA: TGTGCCAGCAGGCTTACTAGCGGGGGGGGAAATGAGCAGTTCTTC. The encoded protein is CASRLTSGGGNEQFF.

The rearrangement uses TRBV30 and TRBJ2-7; possibly TRBD2 for D (7 bases). CDR1 is GTSNPN and CDR2 is SVGIG in the germline V gene (reference sequence). The CDR3 spans 12 residues. Trimming removed 5 bases at V and 5 bases at J, with 13 bases between. This chain's CDR3 is CAWDGGGDEQYF. In DNA, the CDR3 is TGTGCCTGGGACGGCGGGGGCGACGAGCAGTACTTC.

The CDR3 spells CASRQTGISYNEQFF. In nucleotides, the CDR3 is TGTGCCAGTAGGCAAACGGGTATTTCCTACAATGAGCAGTTCTTC. V usage is TRBV19 and J usage is TRBJ2-1; D remains unclear. Trimming pared 6 bases from V and 1 base from J, leaving 13 bases between. Per germline, CDR1 LNHDA and CDR2 SQIVND (reference sequence). CDR3 length: 15 amino acids.

The rearrangement uses TRBV3-1 (or the pseudogene TRBV3-2) and TRBJ1-3; weak D call: TRBD1 (6 bases). This CDR3 comprises 16 residues. Per germline, CDR1 LGHDT and CDR2 YNNKEL (reference sequence). V lost 2 bases and J lost 7, with 18 bases in between. CDR3 region: CASSQFGAGALNTIYF. The CDR3, as DNA: TGTGCCAGCAGCCAATTCGGGGCGGGGGCTCTGAACACCATATATTTT.

The chain carries TRBV4-1 and TRBJ2-1; 16 bases match TRBD2. Per the germline V gene, CDR1 is MGHRA and CDR2 is YSYEKL. Trimming cost V 5 bases and J 10 bases; bases outside gene matches: 8. The CDR3 loop spans 16 amino acids. The CDR3 coding sequence is TGCGCCAGCAGCTCGGGACTAGCGGGAGGGTCCGGGGAGCAGTTCTTC. Amino acid sequence: CASSSGLAGGSGEQFF.

The chain couples TRBV7-3 to TRBJ2-2; no definite D call. Germline V gene sequence: CDR1 SGHTA, CDR2 FQGTGA. CDR3 length equals 12 residues. The ends were cut back, 3 bases at V and 5 bases at J, with 4 bases in the middle. The CDR3 DNA reads TGTGCCAGCAGCTTCCTAACCGGGGAGCTGTTTTTT. Translated, it gives CASSFLTGELFF.

This clone was observed a handful of times. V and J are TRBV27 and TRBJ1-3, with TRBD1 matching 11 bases. Germline CDR1 is MNHEY and CDR2 is SMNVEV (reference sequence). The CDR3 spans 16 residues. With V trimmed by 0 bases and J by 5 bases, 3 bases remained unmatched. The CDR3 region is CASSLSWTGGRNTIYF. CDR3 in DNA: TGTGCCAGCAGTTTATCATGGACAGGGGGCAGAAACACCATATATTTT.

V and J are TRBV27 and TRBJ1-1, with a weak D call TRBD1 (6 bases). Germline CDR1 is MNHEY and CDR2 is SMNVEV (reference sequence). V was shortened by 0 bases and J by 2 bases, with 10 bases between the two germline ends. The CDR3 totals 15 residues. In nucleotides, the CDR3 is TGTGCCAGCAGTTTATCGGGGACACCCAACACTGAAGCTTTCTTT. This gives the protein CASSLSGTPNTEAFF.

This clone has only a few counts. V is TRBV7-2 and J is TRBJ1-4, with 7 positions matching TRBD1. The CDR3 covers 14 residues. Unmatched junction bases numbered 5, after V lost 3 bases and J lost 7 bases. Germline assignment: CDR1 SGHTA and CDR2 FQGNSA. The CDR3 sequence: CASSFGRGSEKLFF. The CDR3 region has the DNA TGTGCCAGCAGCTTCGGCAGGGGGAGTGAAAAACTGTTTTTT.

The chain combines TRBV6-1 with TRBJ1-2, with D perhaps TRBD1 (5 bases). Germline V gene data show CDR1 as MNHNS and CDR2 as SASEGT. The CDR3 has 17 amino acids. V was clipped by 0 bases and J by 7 bases, with 21 bases between them. The CDR3 protein is CASSEALLTGPLGGYTF. CDR3 in DNA: TGTGCCAGCAGTGAAGCGCTTCTCACAGGCCCCTTAGGTGGCTACACCTTC.

J is TRBJ2-1 and V is TRBV21-1; no DNA check was done on the table's D call, TRBD2. TRBV21-1 is a recognized pseudogene. The CDR3 runs 15 residues. As DNA, the CDR3 is TGTGCCAGCAAGGAAGGTTTACTAGCGGAAAATGAGCAGTTCTTC. It codes for CASKEGLLAENEQFF.

This clone appeared many times. The chain has TRBV5-4 and TRBJ1-2, with D possibly being TRBD1 (6 bases). The CDR3 sequence is 15 residues long. Germline CDR1 is SGHNT and CDR2 is YYREEE (reference sequence). V lost 4 bases and J 5 bases, leaving 18 bases between the germline ends. Here the CDR3 DNA reads TGTGCCAGCAGCCCAAATTCACAGGGTAAATATGGCTACACCTTC. Its translation: CASSPNSQGKYGYTF.

The rearrangement uses TRBV9 and TRBJ1-4, with 8 bases lining up with TRBD1. CDR3 length equals 20 residues. The V segment lost 3 bases and the J segment 5 bases; nucleotides outside the gene matches: 21. Germline CDR1 is SGDLS and CDR2 is YYNGEE. The CDR3 loop reads CASSAPSDRALDLQNEKLFF. For the CDR3, the DNA is TGTGCCAGCAGCGCGCCCTCGGACAGGGCCCTCGACTTGCAGAATGAAAAACTGTTTTTT.

The chain recombines TRBV6-6 with TRBJ2-1, with D perhaps TRBD1 (5 bases). CDR3 length: 14 residues. V lost 2 bases, J lost 6 bases, and 11 bases lay in between. Germline V gene data show CDR1 as MNHNY and CDR2 as SVGAGI (reference sequence). The CDR3 protein is CASSYRQGFNEQFF. CDR3 bases: TGTGCCAGCAGTTACAGGCAGGGTTTCAATGAGCAGTTCTTC.

This clone was detected only once. The chain couples TRBV27 to TRBJ2-5; 8 bases align to TRBD2. Trimming removed 6 bases from V and 5 bases from J; junction bases left unmatched: 8. Germline assignment: CDR1 MNHEY and CDR2 SMNVEV (reference sequence). The CDR3 sequence is 14 residues long. The CDR3: CASRPTSDVETQYF. CDR3 DNA: TGTGCCAGCAGACCGACTAGCGACGTCGAGACCCAGTACTTC.

The chain recombines TRBV18 with TRBJ2-2; tentatively, D is TRBD2 (6 bases). This CDR3 comprises 14 residues. CDR1 is KGHSH, CDR2 LQKENI, per germline. Trimming left V 6 bases short and J 1 base short, with 9 bases between. CDR3 amino acids: CASSPGLNTGELFF. In DNA form, the CDR3 reads TGTGCCAGCTCTCCGGGACTGAACACCGGGGAGCTGTTTTTT.